The sequence of this T cell receptor beta chain was determined in a study of radiotherapy plus CTLA-4 blockade in lung cancer (dated by TCRdb to 2016 to 2019). Concerning the study at large: Objective responses occurred in 18% of enrolled patients, and roughly 30% achieved disease control. What the study reported, not specific to this receptor: After treatment with radiotherapy and ipilimumab, TCR clones that originated in tumors expanded in peripheral blood. The strongest predictors of response were reported to be early dynamic shifts in blood T cell clones along with a rise in serum interferon-beta following radiation.

A note on this clone: Which antigen it targets is not known. Within one base of it there is no much larger clone, and no base qualities were kept.

Libraries were made using the immunoSEQ multiplex PCR assay. Drawn from immuneACCESS, this table holds only the in-frame rearrangements with V and J called that TCRdb kept. Clones are partly lost; checked studies trace under half to an unresolved V gene and leave the rest unexplained. In this sample the table shows about 66,000 clones, approximately 83% of which occur a single time. About 4.3% of the sample belongs to the ten largest clones. In this study, focal radiation therapy paired with CTLA-4 blockade (ipilimumab) was tested in patients who had chemo-refractory metastatic non-small-cell lung cancer. Trimming takes 5 bases from V and 0 bases from J, and the germline ends sit 7 bases apart. Per the germline V gene, MDHEN is the CDR1 and SYDVKM is the CDR2. Its CDR3 holds 13 amino acids, cysteine through phenylalanine. Only the CDR3 portion is preserved as DNA: 39 bases, with reading frame beginning at the first base.

The clonotype was recovered from a human donor with non-small cell lung cancer who had a partial response to radiotherapy plus ipilimumab. The sequenced sample was peripheral blood, obtained from a patient treated with radiotherapy plus ipilimumab. The sequence links TRBV28 to TRBJ1-2, with a tentative D gene TRBD1 over 5 matching bases. The nucleotides read TGTGCCAGCAGTACGGGGGCTAACTATGGCTACACCTTC. Translation gives CASSTGANYGYTF.